This TCR beta chain was recovered during a study of T cells in Graves' hyperthyroidism and ophthalmopathy. Trimming pared 4 bases from V and 9 bases from J, leaving 25 bases between. Germline V lookup: CDR1 MGHRA, CDR2 YSYEKL. The CDR3 length is 16 residues. This sample holds PBMCs from 8.5 to 10 ml fresh peripheral blood. Amplified TCR beta CDR3 regions derived from RNA transcripts. HTBI primers were used for first-round RT-PCR of the TCR CDR3. TCRdb processed the multiplex PCR reads anew with MiXCR; each CDR3 protein has one entry. The sample includes about 320,000 distinct CDR3 sequences, roughly 17% seen only once; the top ten take 33%. This clonotype was observed many times.

The chain joins TRBV4-1 to TRBJ2-7; D is perhaps TRBD1 (6 bases). The sequence derives from a man younger than 40 with Graves' hyperthyroidism. The specimen was blood. CDR3 sequence: CASSPKLDRLRVGQYF. The CDR3, as DNA: TGCGCCAGCAGCCCTAAGCTAGACAGGCTAAGGGTCGGGCAGTACTTC.